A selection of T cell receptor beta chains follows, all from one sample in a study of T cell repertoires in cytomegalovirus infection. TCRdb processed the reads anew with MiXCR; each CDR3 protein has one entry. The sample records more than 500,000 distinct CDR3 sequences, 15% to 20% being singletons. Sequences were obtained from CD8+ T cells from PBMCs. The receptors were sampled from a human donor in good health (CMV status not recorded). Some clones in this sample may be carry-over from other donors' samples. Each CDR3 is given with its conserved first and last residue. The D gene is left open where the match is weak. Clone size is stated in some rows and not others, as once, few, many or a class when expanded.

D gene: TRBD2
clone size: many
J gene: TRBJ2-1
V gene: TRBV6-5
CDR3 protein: CASRIAGGPNEQFF
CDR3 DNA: TGTGCCAGCAGGATAGCGGGGGGGCCCAATGAGCAGTTCTTC

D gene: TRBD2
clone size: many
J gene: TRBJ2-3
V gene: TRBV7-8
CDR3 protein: CASSSELAGGLDTQYF
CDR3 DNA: TGTGCCAGCAGCTCGGAACTAGCGGGGGGGTTGGATACGCAGTATTTT

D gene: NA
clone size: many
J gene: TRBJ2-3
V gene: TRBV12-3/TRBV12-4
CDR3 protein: CASSLEFLFRGEPITDTQYF
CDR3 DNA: TGTGCCAGCAGTTTAGAGTTTCTTTTTAGGGGGGAACCAATCACAGATACGCAGTATTTT

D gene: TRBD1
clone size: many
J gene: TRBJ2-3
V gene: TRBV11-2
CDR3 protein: CASRATGGSGDTQYF
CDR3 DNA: TGTGCCAGCAGGGCGACAGGGGGCAGCGGAGATACGCAGTATTTT

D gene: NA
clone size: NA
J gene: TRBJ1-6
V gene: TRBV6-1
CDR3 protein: CASSLTGGYSPLHF
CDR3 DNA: TGTGCCAGCAGTTTGACGGGGGGTTATTCACCCCTCCACTTT

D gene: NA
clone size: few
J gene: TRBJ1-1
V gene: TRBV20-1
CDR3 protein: CSAPLTGSTEAFF
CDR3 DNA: TGCAGTGCCCCTCTAACCGGGAGCACTGAAGCTTTCTTT

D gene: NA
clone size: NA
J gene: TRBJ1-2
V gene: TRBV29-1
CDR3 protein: CSVEIRRTPGNYGYTF
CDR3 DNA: TGCAGCGTTGAAATTCGGAGGACACCGGGAAATTATGGCTACACCTTC

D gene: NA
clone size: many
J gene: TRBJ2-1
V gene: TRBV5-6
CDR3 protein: CASSLGGAYNEQFF
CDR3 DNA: TGTGCCAGCAGCTTAGGAGGGGCGTACAATGAGCAGTTCTTC

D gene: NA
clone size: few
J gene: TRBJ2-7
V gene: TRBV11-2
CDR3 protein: CASSLGIGAYPPYEQYF
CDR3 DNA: TGTGCCAGCAGCTTAGGGATAGGAGCCTACCCCCCCTACGAGCAGTACTTC

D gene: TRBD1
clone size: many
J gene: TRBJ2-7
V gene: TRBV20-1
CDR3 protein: CSALGTDTYEQYF
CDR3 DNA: TGCAGTGCCTTGGGGACAGACACCTACGAGCAGTACTTC

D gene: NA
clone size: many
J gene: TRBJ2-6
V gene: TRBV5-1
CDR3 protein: CASSREGGLSGANVLTF
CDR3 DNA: TGCGCCAGCAGCCGAGAGGGGGGCCTCTCTGGGGCCAACGTCCTGACTTTC

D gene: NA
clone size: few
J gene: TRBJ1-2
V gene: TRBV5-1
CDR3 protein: CASSLAYRTAGDDGYTF
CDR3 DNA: TGCGCCAGCAGCTTGGCATATAGGACAGCGGGAGACGACGGCTACACCTTC

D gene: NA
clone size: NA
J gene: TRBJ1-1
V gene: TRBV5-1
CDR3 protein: CASKGTGARGAEAFF
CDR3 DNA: TGCGCCAGCAAAGGAACAGGCGCCCGGGGAGCTGAAGCTTTCTTT

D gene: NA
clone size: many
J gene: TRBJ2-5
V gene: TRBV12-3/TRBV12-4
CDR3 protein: CASTTIGQETQYF
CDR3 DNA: TGTGCCAGCACCACCATTGGACAAGAGACCCAGTACTTC

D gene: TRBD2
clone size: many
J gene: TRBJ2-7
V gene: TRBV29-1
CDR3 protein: CSVEPQGGDEQYF
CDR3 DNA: TGCAGCGTTGAACCCCAGGGAGGGGACGAGCAGTACTTC

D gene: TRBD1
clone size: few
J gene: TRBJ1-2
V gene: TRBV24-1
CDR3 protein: CATSGPGQASNYGYTF
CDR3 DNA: TGTGCCACCAGTGGCCCGGGACAGGCATCTAACTATGGCTACACCTTC

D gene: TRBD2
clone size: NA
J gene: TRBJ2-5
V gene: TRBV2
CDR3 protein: CASSERWLAGGKETQYF
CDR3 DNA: TGTGCCAGCAGTGAAAGGTGGCTAGCGGGAGGGAAAGAGACCCAGTACTTC

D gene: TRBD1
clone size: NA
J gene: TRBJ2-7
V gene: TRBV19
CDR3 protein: CASSPRTGLSYEQYF
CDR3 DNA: TGTGCCAGTAGTCCCAGGACAGGTCTCTCCTACGAGCAGTACTTC

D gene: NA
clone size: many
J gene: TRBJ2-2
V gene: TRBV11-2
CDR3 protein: CASSLDRSTGELFF
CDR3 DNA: TGTGCCAGCAGCTTAGATCGCAGCACCGGGGAGCTGTTTTTT

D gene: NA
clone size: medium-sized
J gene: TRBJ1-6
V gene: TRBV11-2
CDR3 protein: CASSFSPGRGDSPLHF
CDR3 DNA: TGTGCCAGCAGCTTTTCCCCGGGACGGGGGGATTCACCCCTCCACTTT

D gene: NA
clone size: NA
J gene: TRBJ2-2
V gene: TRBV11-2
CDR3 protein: CASSLDFETNTGELFF
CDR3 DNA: TGTGCCAGCAGCTTAGACTTCGAAACGAACACCGGGGAGCTGTTTTTT

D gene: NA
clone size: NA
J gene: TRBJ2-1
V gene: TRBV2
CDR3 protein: CASSRGAGWIYNEQFF
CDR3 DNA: TGTGCCAGCAGTAGGGGGGCGGGGTGGATCTACAATGAGCAGTTCTTC

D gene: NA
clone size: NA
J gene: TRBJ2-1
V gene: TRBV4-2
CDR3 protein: CASSHLSRDIYNEQFF
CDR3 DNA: TGTGCCAGCAGCCACCTTTCCCGGGACATCTACAATGAGCAGTTCTTC

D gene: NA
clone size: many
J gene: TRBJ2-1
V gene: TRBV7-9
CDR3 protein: CASSSRVSGLDDNVGQFF
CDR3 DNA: TGTGCCAGCAGCTCCAGAGTCTCGGGACTGGATGACAATGTTGGGCAGTTCTTC

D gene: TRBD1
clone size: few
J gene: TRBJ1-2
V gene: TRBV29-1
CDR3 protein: CSVPGQENYGYTF
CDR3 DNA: TGCAGCGTACCGGGACAGGAAAACTATGGCTACACCTTC

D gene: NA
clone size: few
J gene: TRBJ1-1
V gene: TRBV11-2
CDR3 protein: CASSAEGGLNTEAFF
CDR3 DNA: TGTGCCAGCAGCGCCGAGGGGGGCTTGAACACTGAAGCTTTCTTT

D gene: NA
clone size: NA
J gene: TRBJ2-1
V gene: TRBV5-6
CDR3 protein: CASSSTSREQFF
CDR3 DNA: TGTGCCAGCAGCTCAACTAGCCGGGAGCAGTTCTTC

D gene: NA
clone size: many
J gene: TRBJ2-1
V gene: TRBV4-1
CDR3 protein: CASSQVGGIIYNEQFF
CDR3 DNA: TGCGCCAGCAGCCAAGTGGGGGGAATCATCTACAATGAGCAGTTCTTC

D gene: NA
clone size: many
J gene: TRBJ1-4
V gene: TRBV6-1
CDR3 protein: CASSAGASGEKLFF
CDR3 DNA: TGTGCCAGCAGTGCAGGGGCCTCGGGTGAAAAACTGTTTTTT

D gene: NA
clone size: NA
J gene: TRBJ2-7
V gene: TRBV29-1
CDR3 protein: CSVEVPTATYEQYF
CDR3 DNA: TGCAGCGTTGAAGTCCCGACAGCAACCTACGAGCAGTACTTC

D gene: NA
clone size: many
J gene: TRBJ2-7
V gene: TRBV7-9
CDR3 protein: CASSWTGQSSYEQYF
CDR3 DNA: TGTGCCAGCAGCTGGACCGGACAGAGCTCCTACGAGCAGTACTTC

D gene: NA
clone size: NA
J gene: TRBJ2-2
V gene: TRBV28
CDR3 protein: CASSFRGMETWELFF
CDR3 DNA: TGTGCCAGCAGTTTTCGCGGGATGGAGACCTGGGAGCTGTTTTTT

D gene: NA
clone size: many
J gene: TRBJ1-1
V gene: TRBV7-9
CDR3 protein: CASSLGPKKVNTEAFF
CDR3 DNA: TGTGCCAGCAGCTTAGGGCCTAAGAAGGTGAACACTGAAGCTTTCTTT

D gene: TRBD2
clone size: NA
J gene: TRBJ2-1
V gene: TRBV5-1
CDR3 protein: CASRNPSGMYYEQFF
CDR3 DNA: TGCGCCAGCAGAAACCCTAGCGGGATGTACTATGAGCAGTTCTTC

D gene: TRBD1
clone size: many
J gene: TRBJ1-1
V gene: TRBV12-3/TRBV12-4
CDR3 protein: CASSSGTGDTEAFF
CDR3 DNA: TGTGCCAGCAGTTCCGGGACAGGTGACACTGAAGCTTTCTTT

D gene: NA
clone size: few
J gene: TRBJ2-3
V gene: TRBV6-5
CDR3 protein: CASSYPGSTDTQYF
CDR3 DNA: TGTGCCAGCAGTTACCCCGGGTCAACAGATACGCAGTATTTT

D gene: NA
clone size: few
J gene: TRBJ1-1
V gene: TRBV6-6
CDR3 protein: CAIPGREAFF
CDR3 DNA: TGTGCCATCCCGGGGCGAGAAGCTTTCTTT

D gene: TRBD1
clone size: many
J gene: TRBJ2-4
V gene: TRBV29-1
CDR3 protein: CSVTGPRDIQYF
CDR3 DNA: TGCAGCGTGACAGGGCCGCGGGACATTCAGTACTTC

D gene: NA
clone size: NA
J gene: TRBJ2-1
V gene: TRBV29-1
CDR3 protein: CSVDLMGNEQFF
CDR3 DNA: TGCAGCGTTGACTTAATGGGAAATGAGCAGTTCTTC

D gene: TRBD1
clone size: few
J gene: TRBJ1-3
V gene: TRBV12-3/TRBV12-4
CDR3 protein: CAANHRGQEDTIYF
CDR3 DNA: TGTGCCGCGAATCACAGGGGGCAGGAAGACACCATATATTTT

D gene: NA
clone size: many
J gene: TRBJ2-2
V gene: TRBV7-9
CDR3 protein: CASSTPPGELFF
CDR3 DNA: TGTGCCAGCAGCACCCCCCCCGGGGAGCTGTTTTTT

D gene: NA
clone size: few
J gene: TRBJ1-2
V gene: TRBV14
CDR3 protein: CASSQADRYYGYTF
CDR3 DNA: TGTGCCAGCAGCCAAGCGGACCGTTACTATGGCTACACCTTC

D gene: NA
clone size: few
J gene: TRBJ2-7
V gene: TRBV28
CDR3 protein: CASNLDMRDEQYF
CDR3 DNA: TGTGCCAGCAATCTGGACATGCGGGACGAGCAGTACTTC

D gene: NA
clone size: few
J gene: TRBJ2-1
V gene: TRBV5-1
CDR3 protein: CASSDGDNEQFF
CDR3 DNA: TGCGCCAGCAGCGACGGGGACAATGAGCAGTTCTTC

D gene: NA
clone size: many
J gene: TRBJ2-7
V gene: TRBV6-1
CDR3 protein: CASSDRFQYF
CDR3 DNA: TGTGCCAGCAGTGACAGGTTCCAGTACTTC

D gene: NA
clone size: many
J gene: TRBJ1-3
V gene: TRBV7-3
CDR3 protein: CASSLTPGNTIYF
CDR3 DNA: TGTGCCAGCAGCTTAACCCCCGGAAACACCATATATTTT

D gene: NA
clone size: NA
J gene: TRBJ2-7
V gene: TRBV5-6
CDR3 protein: CASSRTLDYEQYF
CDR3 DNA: TGTGCCAGCAGCCGGACACTGGATTACGAGCAGTACTTC

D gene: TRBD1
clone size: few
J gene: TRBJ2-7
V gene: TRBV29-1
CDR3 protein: CSGTGQGNEQYF
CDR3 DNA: TGCAGCGGTACGGGACAGGGTAACGAGCAGTACTTC